These 5 T cell receptor beta chains were all obtained from the same sample, sequenced in a study of T cell repertoires in aging, cancer and after chemotherapy. TCR beta rearrangements were amplified from peripheral blood genomic DNA. A mixed TRB-A/B primer pool amplified rearranged TRB by multiplex touch-down PCR. Each CDR3 protein is one row after TCRdb ran MiXCR on the multiplex PCR reads. The sample contains several thousand distinct CDR3 sequences, around 25% of which appear only once. Sequenced sample: blood. All receptors come from a human donor with a blood cancer.

Comment on this clonotype: A read error may be the cause here, since a much bigger clone is one base away. The chain is built from TRBV27 and TRBJ2-7, with TRBD2 as a possible D gene (6 bases). The V gene's germline CDR1 is MNHEY and CDR2 SMNVEV (reference sequence). The CDR3 has 15 residues. CDR3 loop: CASSLFAGLTGEQDF. CDR3 coding DNA: TGTGCCAGCAGTTTATTTGCGGGACTGACCGGCGAGCAGGACTTC.

Within the sample, this clonotype is medium-sized. The CDR3 reads CASSTGTGGLTEAFF. The CDR3, as DNA: TGTGCCAGCAGTACGGGGACAGGGGGACTCACTGAAGCTTTCTTT. The J gene is TRBJ1-1, the V gene TRBV6-5, with TRBD1 identical over 11 bases. CDR1 and CDR2 from the germline V gene are MNHEY and SVGAGI. This CDR3 contains 15 residues. The trim removed 5 bases at V and 4 bases at J, leaving 6 bases unmatched.

This clonotype was seen many times. The chain is built from TRBV5-3 and TRBJ1-2; D is perhaps TRBD1 (6 bases). TRBV5-3 is placed among ORFs of uncertain function. The CDR3 runs 16 residues. V was shortened by 2 bases and J by 4 bases, with 18 bases between the two germline ends. In nucleotides, the CDR3 is TGTGCCAGAAGCTTACGAGGACAGCGAACTACCTATGGCTACACCTTC. Translated: CARSLRGQRTTYGYTF.

V and J are TRBV7-9 and TRBJ2-7, with D possibly matching TRBD1 (5 bases). The V and J ends lost 4 bases and 5 bases respectively, with 18 bases between them. The CDR3 length is 15 residues. The germline V gene has CDR1 SEHNR and CDR2 FQNEAQ (reference sequence). The CDR3 protein is CASSSKDQGTHEQYF. CDR3 nucleotides: TGTGCCAGCAGCTCTAAGGACCAGGGAACCCACGAGCAGTACTTC.

This clonotype is medium-sized. V gene TRBV18 combines with J gene TRBJ2-5; D gene uncertain. V shed 3 bases and J shed 7 bases, with 15 bases lying between them. Germline CDR1 KGHSH, CDR2 LQKENI. The CDR3 contains 14 residues. The CDR3 coding sequence is TGTGCCAGCTCACCGGCAGCTTCCAAGGGGACCCAGTACTTC. Amino acids: CASSPAASKGTQYF.